Below, one T cell receptor (beta chain) is given with its context. Antigen: not known. V gave up 2 bases and J gave up 3 bases, with 8 bases separating them. This CDR3 is 14 amino acids long. Looked up from germline, CDR1 is SGHNT and CDR2 is YYREEE (reference sequence). This entry belongs to a study of cytomegalovirus exposure and HLA in healthy donors. Study details: About 80 million unique TCR sequences came from HLA-typed donors in an early release. Study-wide results and caveats: The investigators catalogued 150 to 200 TCR beta chains as cytomegalovirus-associated.

The PCR ran on 60 Vbeta and 13 Jbeta primers. As processed by the authors: There were 80 million or so unique TCR beta chains by a later count, and approximately 11 million of them were shared. Assay used: immunoSEQ multiplex PCR; TCRdb lists only in-frame clones, some missing. V, J and clone size reflect that table, while D and trimming were determined from the DNA. Of 100,000 to 150,000 clones in the sample, 60% to 85% are singletons; the top ten hold over 5%. The sequencing input was PBMCs. V is TRBV5-4 and J is TRBJ2-2, with a weak D call TRBD1 (5 bases). The receptor was isolated from a woman between 40 and 55 years old in good health and CMV-seronegative. CDR3 residues: CASSFDSDTGELFF. The CDR3 DNA sequence: TGTGCCAGCAGCTTTGACAGCGACACCGGGGAGCTGTTTTTT.